These 9 T cell receptor beta chains were all obtained from the same sample, sequenced in a study of long-term antiretroviral therapy in people with HIV. An immunoSEQ assay, version v3.0, was performed at survey level. Assay: immunoSEQ multiplex PCR; the TCRdb copy retains only in-frame clones and omits some. The profile shows approximately 17,000 clones, around 89% of them singletons. The material sequenced was unsorted PBMCs, taken 0.7 years before starting antiretroviral therapy. Every receptor here comes from a man aged 50 to 60 with HIV.

This sequence joins TRBV2 and TRBJ2-2; either TRBD1 or TRBD2 may supply D (6 bases each). The germline V gene encodes CDR1 SNHLY and CDR2 FYNNEI. Trimming removed 6 bases at V and 2 bases at J, with 10 bases between. The CDR3 is 14 amino acids. The CDR3 coding sequence is TGTGCCAGCAGGGGGGGCAGTAACACCGGGGAGCTGTTTTTT. Translation: CASRGGSNTGELFF.

This clone was picked up one time. The chain carries TRBV10-3 and TRBJ2-2; tentative D call: TRBD1 (8 bases). The germline V and J ends were trimmed by 11 bases and 3 bases, with 19 bases remaining between them. In germline, CDR1 is ENHRY, CDR2 SYGVKD. The CDR3 has 15 amino acids. As DNA, the CDR3 is TGTGCCGCGGGAGAGGCGGGACAGGACACCGGGGAGCTGTTTTTT. This encodes CAAGEAGQDTGELFF.

This rearrangement joins TRBV6-6 to TRBJ2-7; 7 bases align to TRBD1. V lost 0 bases to trimming and J lost 0 bases; unmatched junction nucleotides: 5. The CDR3 contains 16 residues. Germline V gives CDR1 MNHNY, CDR2 SVGAGI (reference sequence). CDR3 DNA: TGTGCCAGCAGTTACTCTCTCGGGACAGTCTCCTACGAGCAGTACTTC. The encoded protein is CASSYSLGTVSYEQYF.

This CDR3 is CASSSLDRARNTEAFF. CDR3 nucleotide sequence: TGTGCCAGCAGCTCCTTAGACAGGGCTAGGAACACTGAAGCTTTCTTT. The chain has TRBV28 and TRBJ1-1; TRBD1 matches at 7 bases. With 6 bases clipped from V and 1 base from J, the junction kept 11 bases outside the gene matches. Per germline, CDR1 MDHEN and CDR2 SYDVKM. The CDR3 length is 16 residues. The full variable domain, in which reference TRBV28 and TRBJ1-1 provide the parts outside the CDR3, is DVKVTQSSRYLVKRTGEKVFLECVQDMDHENMFWYRQDPGLGLRLIYFSYDVKMKEKGDIPEGYSVSREKKERFSLILESASTNQTSMYLCASSSLDRARNTEAFFGQGTRLTVV.

This rearrangement joins TRBV10-1 to TRBJ2-3; no clear D. In germline, CDR1 is WNHNN, CDR2 SYGVQD (reference sequence). This CDR3 is 15 amino acids long. V dropped 0 bases and J dropped 2 bases, with 9 bases sitting between them. The CDR3 DNA reads TGCGCCAGCAGTGAGTCACAGAGCTTCACAGATACGCAGTATTTT. It specifies CASSESQSFTDTQYF.

This clone was found once. The chain employs TRBV7-2 and TRBJ2-1; D is ambiguous. This CDR3 has 15 residues. Germline assignment: CDR1 SGHTA and CDR2 FQGNSA. The V and J ends lost 1 base and 6 bases respectively, with 13 bases between them. The CDR3 is CASSLEPGRSNEQFF. CDR3 nucleotide sequence: TGTGCCAGCAGCTTAGAACCCGGACGAAGCAATGAGCAGTTCTTC.

CDR3 DNA: TGTGCCAGCAGCTTAGCGCATCTAACTGAAGCTTTCTTT. Translating it yields CASSLAHLTEAFF. V gene TRBV7-2 combines with J gene TRBJ1-1; D ambiguous. The germline V gene has CDR1 SGHTA and CDR2 FQGNSA. The germline V and J ends were trimmed by 0 bases and 5 bases, with 7 bases remaining between them. CDR3 size: 13 residues.

This clone has a single count. The rearrangement joins TRBV6-1 to TRBJ1-3; D gene ambiguous. Germline CDR1 MNHNS, CDR2 SASEGT. V lost 6 bases to trimming and J lost 0 bases, with 9 bases between them. The CDR3 totals 14 residues. The chain's CDR3 is CASSLIRSGNTIYF. In DNA form, the CDR3 reads TGTGCCAGCAGCCTTATTCGCTCTGGAAACACCATATATTTT.

The chain recombines TRBV7-2 with TRBJ2-5, with 7 positions matching TRBD1. V dropped 4 bases and J dropped 1; count of bases not matched to a gene: 9. CDR3 length: 16 amino acids. Germline lookup yields CDR1 SGHTA and CDR2 FQGNSA. CDR3 protein: CASSSGLTGSQETQYF. The CDR3 DNA follows: TGTGCCAGCAGCTCAGGCCTGACAGGGTCCCAAGAGACCCAGTACTTC.